This T cell receptor beta chain appears in the sequencing data of a study of T cell repertoires in cytomegalovirus infection. The overall study: Through public TCR beta signatures, both CMV infection and matching HLA type were indicated.

From the reads, TCRdb called clonotypes with MiXCR, one entry per CDR3 protein. This sample has fewer than 850,000 distinct CDR3 sequences; around 29% occur once, and the top ten carry roughly 14%. The length of the CDR3 is 16 residues. CDR1 and CDR2 from the germline V gene are DFQATT and SNEGSKA (reference sequence). V lost 4 bases to trimming and J lost 0 bases; unmatched junction nucleotides: 10. Findings and caveats of the study: Based on cumulative public TCR beta family frequency, carriers of CMV plus the relevant HLA were identified. It was HLA-C-restricted CMV-specific TCR beta clonotypes that dominated the response ex vivo.

This clonotype was counted only a few times. Its antigen remains unidentified. This clonotype was obtained from a human donor in good health (CMV status not recorded). Some clones in this sample may be carry-over from other donors' samples. Sequenced material: cultured CD8+ T cells from PBMCs, taken from culture after CMV antigen stimulation. The genes are TRBV20-1 and TRBJ2-3; 7 bases are shared with TRBD1. CDR3 residues: CSAITRGPTSTDTQYF. The CDR3 DNA reads as TGCAGTGCTATTACGAGGGGGCCGACTAGCACAGATACGCAGTATTTT.